Below, 4 T cell receptor beta chains from the same sample are listed, as sequenced in a study of glioma-infiltrating T cells after dendritic cell vaccination. Clones were sequenced by immunoSEQ multiplex PCR, and TCRdb holds only the in-frame ones, with some missing. The table records around 90,000 clones, approximately 81% of them present only once. This sample comprised blood, obtained before dendritic cell vaccination. The source is a human donor with glioblastoma.

CDR3 protein: CAIPTVEQFF. CDR3 sequence (DNA): TGTGCCATCCCTACGGTTGAGCAGTTCTTC. The rearrangement links TRBV10-3 to TRBJ2-1; no clear D. Per the germline V gene, CDR1 is ENHRY and CDR2 is SYGVKD. V was clipped by 8 bases and J by 9 bases, with 8 bases between them. CDR3 length equals 10 residues.

This rearrangement joins TRBV7-9 to TRBJ1-5, with TRBD1 as a possible D gene (6 bases). The V and J ends lost 5 bases and 2 bases respectively, with 13 bases between them. CDR1 is SEHNR, CDR2 FQNEAQ, per germline (reference sequence). The CDR3 contains 15 residues. This CDR3 is CASSPGGRGNQPQHF. The DNA of the CDR3 is TGTGCCAGCAGCCCGGGGGGCAGGGGCAATCAGCCCCAGCATTTT. Using reference TRBV7-9 and TRBJ1-5 for the parts outside the CDR3, the full variable domain is DTGVSQNPRHKITKRGQNVTFRCDPISEHNRLYWYRQTLGQGPEFLTYFQNEAQLEKSRLLSDRFSAERPKGSFSTLEIQRTEQGDSAMYLCASSPGGRGNQPQHFGDGTRLSIL.

V gene TRBV21-1 combines with J gene TRBJ1-5; whether TRBD1, the table's D call, matches the DNA was not checked. TRBV21-1 is a listed pseudogene. The CDR3 has 16 residues. The CDR3 DNA reads as TGTGCCAGCAGCCCCTCCCGGGACAGGGCTTATCAGCCCCAGCATTTT. Amino acids: CASSPSRDRAYQPQHF.

This rearrangement joins TRBV5-1 to TRBJ2-1, with a tentative D call TRBD2 (5 bases). Trimming took off 2 bases at V and 8 bases at J, with 17 bases between the two ends. The CDR3 is 15 amino acids. The germline gives CDR1 SGHRS, CDR2 YFSETQ. In DNA form, the CDR3 reads TGCGCCAGCAGCTTCGACTCCTCCGGCGGGCATGAGCAGTTCTTC. This gives the protein CASSFDSSGGHEQFF.